This passage covers 7 T cell receptor beta chains from one sample sequenced in a study of T-cell reconstitution after alpha-beta-depleted transplantation in children. Preparation of the TCRbeta library was carried out with unique molecular identifiers. MiXCR was run by TCRdb on the PCR reads, yielding one entry per CDR3 protein. The profile shows about 210,000 distinct CDR3 sequences, under 20% of them singletons. Source: PBMCs, mostly from graft donor cells, taken 360 days after TCRalphabeta/CD19-depleted stem cell transplant. These receptor sequences come from a male patient aged 2-15 years who had a stem cell transplant for acute lymphoblastic leukemia, so the T cells may come from the graft donor.

In this sample, this clonotype turned up a few times. This chain links TRBV12-3 or TRBV12-4 with TRBJ2-7, with 8 bases aligning to TRBD1. V trimming: 3 bases; J trimming: 2 bases; junction bases outside the gene matches: 9. The CDR3 covers 16 residues. For the CDR3, the DNA is TGTGCCAGCAGTTTTATTACGACAGGGGTTACCTACGAGCAGTACTTC. This translates into CASSFITTGVTYEQYF.

This clonotype was recorded a few times. The CDR3 DNA reads TGCAGTGCCCCGAGATTATTAAACTATGGCTACACCTTC. Translation gives CSAPRLLNYGYTF. V and J are TRBV20-1 and TRBJ1-2; D gene unclear. The germline V and J ends were trimmed by 6 bases and 2 bases, with 13 bases remaining between them. The CDR3 covers 13 residues. Germline CDR1 DFQATT, CDR2 SNEGSKA (reference sequence).

This sequence joins TRBV5-1 and TRBJ1-1; D not resolved. The CDR3 spans 16 residues. The V gene lost 4 bases and the J gene lost 4 bases, with 20 bases spanning the gap. Per germline, CDR1 SGHRS and CDR2 YFSETQ. This CDR3 reads CASSPEVRDGRTEAFF. The CDR3 nucleotides are TGCGCCAGCAGCCCCGAGGTGCGAGACGGGCGCACTGAAGCTTTCTTT.

This clonotype was seen at least ten times. The V gene is TRBV20-1, the J gene TRBJ2-1; either TRBD1 or TRBD2 may fit D (5 bases each). Germline CDR1 and CDR2: DFQATT and SNEGSKA (reference sequence). The CDR3 consists of 15 residues. V shed 3 bases and J shed 0 bases, with 12 bases lying between them. The DNA of the CDR3 is TGCAGTGCTAGCTCGGGGCCGAGCTCCTACAATGAGCAGTTCTTC. It encodes CSASSGPSSYNEQFF.

In its sample, this clonotype was seen many times. This chain joins TRBV4-3 and TRBJ2-7; no definite D call. Germline CDR1 and CDR2: LGHNA and YSLEER. V was shortened by 1 base and J by 5 bases, with 12 bases between the two germline ends. The CDR3 sequence is 14 residues long. CDR3 amino acids: CASSQGVRLDEQYF. CDR3 DNA sequence: TGCGCCAGCAGCCAAGGGGTCCGCCTTGACGAGCAGTACTTC.

The table lists this clonotype with many counts. J is TRBJ2-3 and V is TRBV29-1, with D unresolved. V was pared by 3 bases and J by 3 bases, with 10 bases between. CDR1 and CDR2 (germline): SQVTM, ANQGSEA. CDR3 length: 13 amino acids. CDR3: CSVDYRSTDTQYF. The CDR3 DNA is TGCAGCGTTGATTATAGGTCTACAGATACGCAGTATTTT.

This clonotype was detected many times. The V and J genes are TRBV2 and TRBJ2-2; no definite D call. Germline values: CDR1 SNHLY, CDR2 FYNNEI. The CDR3 length is 15 residues. Trimming took 5 bases from V and 0 from J, leaving 10 bases between them. The CDR3 is CASSLRTANTGELFF. CDR3 DNA: TGTGCCAGCAGTCTCCGGACGGCGAACACCGGGGAGCTGTTTTTT. Full variable domain (outside the CDR3, taken from reference TRBV2 and TRBJ2-2): EPEVTQTPSHQVTQMGQEVILRCVPISNHLYFYWYRQILGQKVEFLVSFYNNEISEKSEIFDDQFSVERPDGSNFTLKIRSTKLEDSAMYFCASSLRTANTGELFFGEGSRLTVL.